This T cell receptor (beta chain) came from a study of PD-1 blockade in classical Hodgkin lymphoma. General study points: Those achieving complete response showed baseline diversity like newly diagnosed patients.

No patient escaped relapse after autologous stem cell transplantation, and brentuximab vedotin exposure varied. About this clone itself: What it binds is not known.

Germline CDR1 is SGHDT and CDR2 is YYEEEE. The CDR3 runs 14 residues. Trimming stripped 1 base from V and 0 bases from J, with 6 bases between. Assay: immunoSEQ multiplex PCR; the TCRdb copy retains only in-frame clones and omits some. This repertoire shows roughly 96,000 clones, approximately 89% found once; its top ten account for about 11%. The rearrangement joins TRBV5-6 to TRBJ2-3; tentatively, D is TRBD1 (6 bases). The clonotype was recovered from a human donor with classical Hodgkin lymphoma. This specimen was peripheral blood mononuclear cells (PBMCs), taken before the second cycle of nivolumab. The CDR3 loop reads CASSLRGSTDTQYF. The DNA of the CDR3 is TGTGCCAGCAGCTTGAGGGGGAGCACAGATACGCAGTATTTT.